The 11 T cell receptor beta chains below come from one sample, sequenced in a study. TCRdb analysed the 5' RACE reads with MiXCR anew, one entry per CDR3 protein. This sample has about 9,100 distinct CDR3 sequences; approximately 61% occur once, and the top ten carry 6% to 7%. Specimen: tumor-infiltrating memory CD4+ T cells sorted from the breast tumor. Subset here: memory CD4+ T cells, CD4+CD45RO+CD25-. The receptors were gathered from a female donor with breast cancer.

The rearrangement joins TRBV7-7 to TRBJ2-5, with a tentative D call TRBD1 (5 bases). The CDR3 spans 13 residues. V was trimmed by 5 bases and J by 4 bases, leaving 11 bases between them. From germline, CDR1 is SSHAT and CDR2 FNYEAQ (reference sequence). DNA of the CDR3: TGTGCCAGCAGCCCAGGGTTCGGAGAGACCCAGTACTTC. Its protein product is CASSPGFGETQYF.

The chain links TRBV4-1 to TRBJ2-2; TRBD2 agrees at 11 bases. The length of the CDR3 is 17 residues. The germline V gene encodes CDR1 MGHRA and CDR2 YSYEKL. V lost 4 bases, J lost 2 bases, and 6 bases stayed unmatched. This chain's CDR3 is CASSLLAGGANTGELFF. The CDR3 coding sequence is TGCGCCAGCAGCCTGTTAGCGGGGGGGGCTAACACCGGGGAGCTGTTTTTT.

The V gene is TRBV20-1, the J gene TRBJ2-5; D is tentatively TRBD1 or TRBD2 (5 bases each). CDR1 and CDR2 (germline): DFQATT, SNEGSKA (reference sequence). The CDR3 covers 13 residues. The ends were cut back, 3 bases at V and 2 bases at J, with 10 bases in the middle. CDR3: CSARSWGQETQYF. CDR3 nucleotide sequence: TGCAGTGCTAGGAGCTGGGGGCAAGAGACCCAGTACTTC.

The rearrangement uses TRBV7-2 and TRBJ1-3; no firm D call. V lost 2 bases to trimming and J lost 0 bases, with 17 bases between them. Looked up from germline, CDR1 is SGHTA and CDR2 is FQGNSA. The CDR3 is made up of 18 amino acids. Written as DNA, the CDR3 is TGTGCCAGCAGCTTATTCTTTGGCGGCCGTTACTCTGGAAACACCATATATTTT. It yields the protein CASSLFFGGRYSGNTIYF.

This clonotype was counted between two and nine times. The chain employs TRBV5-1 and TRBJ2-7; D is ambiguous. The germline gives CDR1 SGHRS, CDR2 YFSETQ. Trimming pared 0 bases from V and 5 bases from J, leaving 3 bases between. This CDR3 comprises 11 residues. Written as DNA, the CDR3 is TGCGCCAGCAGCTTGGAGAACGAGCAGTACTTC. As protein: CASSLENEQYF.

This clonotype is labeled medium-sized. J is TRBJ2-5 and V is TRBV20-1; D possibly corresponds to TRBD2 (5 bases). V lost 5 bases and J lost 5, with 15 bases in between. From germline, CDR1 is DFQATT and CDR2 SNEGSKA (reference sequence). The CDR3 contains 13 residues. The CDR3 spells CSAPLLRGETQYF. In DNA form, the CDR3 reads TGCAGTGCTCCTCTGCTCCGAGGGGAGACCCAGTACTTC.

This clonotype turned up a few times. This chain uses TRBV6-6 with TRBJ2-2; unclear D gene. The CDR3 contains 17 residues. Germline V CDR1 and CDR2: MNHNY, SVGAGI (reference sequence). The V end was cut by 5 bases, the J end by 0 bases, with 16 bases between. As DNA, the CDR3 is TGTGCCAGCAGTCGGACCCTGACGGATTCGAACACCGGGGAGCTGTTTTTT. This sequence encodes CASSRTLTDSNTGELFF.

This clonotype appeared a few times. CDR3 DNA sequence: TGTGCCAGCAGTGGACAGACGGTCACAGATACGCAGTATTTT. This translates into CASSGQTVTDTQYF. The chain employs TRBV6-5 and TRBJ2-3; the D gene is possibly TRBD1 (6 bases). The CDR3 length is 14 residues. Germline V lookup: CDR1 MNHEY, CDR2 SVGAGI. The V end was cut by 5 bases, the J end by 2 bases, with 11 bases between.

A few counts support this clonotype. This chain links TRBV7-3 with TRBJ2-3; 7 nucleotides align to TRBD1. The CDR3 loop spans 13 amino acids. CDR1 and CDR2 (germline): SGHTA, FQGTGA. After removal of 5 bases from V and 4 bases from J, the junction contained 3 bases not matched to a gene. CDR3 region: CASSATGADTQYF. The CDR3 nucleotides are TGTGCCAGCAGCGCCACAGGGGCAGATACGCAGTATTTT.

The chain joins TRBV12-3 or TRBV12-4 to TRBJ1-5; D is ambiguous. Between the trimmed V and J ends, which lost 7 bases and 3 bases, there was a span of 7 bases. This CDR3 contains 12 residues. The CDR3 sequence: CASTVLNQPQHF. CDR3 coding DNA: TGTGCCAGCACCGTCCTCAATCAGCCCCAGCATTTT.

There are a few counts of this clonotype. The gene calls are TRBV29-1 and TRBJ2-7; D is uncertain. The CDR3 runs 12 residues. Trimming removed 2 bases from V and 7 bases from J, with 12 bases in between. Germline V CDR1 and CDR2: SQVTM, ANQGSEA. The CDR3 spells CSVEHSLGEQYF. CDR3 nucleotide sequence: TGCAGCGTTGAACACTCCCTGGGAGAGCAGTACTTC.